The 22 T cell receptor beta chains below were found in one sample sequenced in a study of post-analysis software for immune sequencing data. Study-wide results and limits: The study found TRBV5-6, TRBV5-1 and TRBV20-1 among five or six TRBV segments more frequent in patients than controls.

Tagging with unique molecular identifiers was a feature of the TCR beta cDNA libraries. TCRdb re-derived calls from the PCR reads in MiXCR, one entry per CDR3 protein. The data show fewer than 700,000 distinct CDR3 sequences, roughly 40% seen once. The antigens these receptors bind are not known. The source material was blood. These receptor sequences come from a girl between 10 and 17 years old with multiple sclerosis.

This sequence joins TRBV3-1 and TRBJ1-2; D remains unclear. V shed 2 bases and J shed 7 bases, with 11 bases lying between them. The CDR3 has 13 residues. Germline lookup yields CDR1 LGHDT and CDR2 YNNKEL (reference sequence). The CDR3 sequence is CASSQLNSRGYTF. CDR3 nucleotides: TGTGCCAGCAGCCAATTGAATAGCCGTGGCTACACCTTC.

The V gene is TRBV20-1, the J gene TRBJ1-2; 7 bases line up with TRBD1. CDR3 length: 15 amino acids. CDR1 is DFQATT and CDR2 is SNEGSKA in the germline V gene (reference sequence). V dropped 6 bases and J dropped 5; count of bases not matched to a gene: 15. The CDR3 DNA reads TGCAGTGCCTGGGGCAGGGGGGCGAATTCGTATGGCTACACCTTC. It yields the protein CSAWGRGANSYGYTF.

The chain carries TRBV27 and TRBJ2-1; 10 nucleotides line up with TRBD1. The V segment lost 6 bases and the J segment 7 bases; nucleotides outside the gene matches: 3. The germline V gene has CDR1 MNHEY and CDR2 SMNVEV (reference sequence). The CDR3 consists of 13 residues. The CDR3 loop is CASSGQGENEQFF. The DNA for the CDR3 is TGTGCCAGCAGCGGACAGGGGGAGAATGAGCAGTTCTTC.

This clonotype has a handful of counts. The chain has TRBV11-2 and TRBJ2-5, with 11 bases aligning to TRBD1. The V gene end was trimmed by 1 base and the J gene end by 11 bases; junction bases not matched to a gene: 15. Germline V gives CDR1 SGHAT, CDR2 FQNNGV. This CDR3 is 17 amino acids long. CDR3 amino acids: CASSLVGFGQGASEQYF. The DNA for the CDR3 is TGTGCCAGCAGCTTAGTGGGGTTCGGACAGGGGGCGTCAGAGCAGTACTTC.

The J gene is TRBJ1-1, the V gene TRBV4-1; tentatively, D is TRBD1 (5 bases). Germline V gene data show CDR1 as MGHRA and CDR2 as YSYEKL. Trimming stripped 3 bases from V and 9 bases from J, with 11 bases between. The CDR3 has 12 amino acids. CDR3 sequence: CASSQAEDKAFF. The CDR3 coding sequence is TGCGCCAGCAGCCAGGCCGAGGACAAAGCTTTCTTT.

This clonotype showed up just once. The chain is built from TRBV12-3 or TRBV12-4 and TRBJ1-4; a weak D match, TRBD1 (6 bases). The CDR3 spans 15 residues. Trimming removed 3 bases from V and 2 bases from J, with 10 bases in between. The CDR3 sequence: CASSFGGGTNEKLFF. The CDR3 nucleotides read TGTGCCAGCAGTTTCGGGGGGGGCACTAATGAAAAACTGTTTTTT.

The chain recombines TRBV12-5 with TRBJ2-1; TRBD2 agrees at 12 bases. V lost 6 bases and J lost 8; bases outside the gene matches: 5. The CDR3 is made up of 14 amino acids. Germline V CDR1 and CDR2: LGHNT, FRNRAP. The CDR3 DNA sequence: TGTGCTAGTGGGGGACTAGCGGGTTTGGATGAGCAGTTCTTC. Translating gives CASGGLAGLDEQFF.

The chain links TRBV29-1 to TRBJ2-7; possible D gene TRBD2, 7 bases. Germline CDR1 reads SQVTM; CDR2 reads ANQGSEA. Trimming cost V 4 bases and J 7 bases, with 20 bases left between them. The CDR3 has 14 residues. The DNA of the CDR3 is TGCAGCGTTGGGGGGCAACAGGTCGGGGGGGAGCAGTACTTC. Protein sequence: CSVGGQQVGGEQYF.

The chain is built from TRBV5-1 and TRBJ2-7; 9 nucleotides agree with TRBD1. V dropped 3 bases and J dropped 2; count of bases not matched to a gene: 3. This CDR3 comprises 14 residues. In germline, CDR1 is SGHRS, CDR2 YFSETQ. Here the CDR3 reads CASSSTGGTYEQYF. Here the CDR3 DNA reads TGCGCCAGCAGCTCGACAGGGGGTACCTACGAGCAGTACTTC.

This clonotype was detected only a few times. V is TRBV5-1 and J is TRBJ2-7; 7 bases are shared with TRBD2. CDR3 length: 14 amino acids. Looked up from germline, CDR1 is SGHRS and CDR2 is YFSETQ. J was trimmed by 7 bases and V by 4 bases; bases with no gene match: 11. The CDR3 sequence is CASSNRDYRLEQYF. The CDR3 nucleotides read TGCGCCAGCAGCAACCGGGACTACCGTTTGGAGCAGTACTTC.

The chain is built from TRBV7-2 and TRBJ1-2, with a possible D match to TRBD1 (5 bases). This CDR3 contains 13 residues. V shed 2 bases and J shed 5 bases, with 9 bases lying between them. Germline assignment: CDR1 SGHTA and CDR2 FQGNSA. CDR3 coding DNA: TGTGCCAGCAGCTTATCCAGGGAGTATGGCTACACCTTC. It yields the protein CASSLSREYGYTF.

This clonotype was detected ten times or more. The gene calls are TRBV4-1 and TRBJ2-1; no definite D call. Deletions cut 2 bases from V and 2 bases from J, with 13 bases between. Germline CDR1 reads MGHRA; CDR2 reads YSYEKL. The CDR3 is 16 amino acids. The DNA of the CDR3 is TGCGCCAGCAGCCAACTCAGGTCCTCCGCCTACAATGAGCAGTTCTTC. Translated: CASSQLRSSAYNEQFF.

The chain joins TRBV12-3 or TRBV12-4 to TRBJ1-1, with D possibly TRBD1 on 6 matching bases. The CDR3 is 14 amino acids. V was clipped by 6 bases and J by 1 base, with 12 bases between them. The CDR3 nucleotides are TGTGCCAGCAGACAGGGACACCAGAACACTGAAGCTTTCTTT. Translated: CASRQGHQNTEAFF.

This clonotype was picked up a small number of times. The chain carries TRBV27 and TRBJ2-7, with 7 bases lining up with TRBD2. Germline CDR1 MNHEY, CDR2 SMNVEV (reference sequence). Germline trimming cut 5 bases from V and 7 bases from J; bases unmatched to any gene: 5. This CDR3 has 12 residues. Here the CDR3 reads CASSQMGGEQYF. CDR3 in DNA: TGTGCCAGCAGTCAAATGGGGGGGGAGCAGTACTTC.

This rearrangement joins TRBV12-3 or TRBV12-4 to TRBJ1-1; possible D gene TRBD1, 6 bases. V lost 4 bases and J lost 5, with 8 bases in between. This CDR3 has 12 amino acids. The CDR3 DNA sequence: TGTGCCAGCAGTTCAGGGGAAACTGAAGCTTTCTTT. It yields the protein CASSSGETEAFF.

The table lists this clonotype with a few counts. The CDR3 DNA follows: TGCAGCGTTGAAACTAGCGGGGGGGGATACAATGAGCAGTTCTTC. Translated: CSVETSGGGYNEQFF. V is TRBV29-1 and J is TRBJ2-1, with 13 bases lining up with TRBD2. After removal of 2 bases from V and 4 bases from J, the junction contained 2 bases not matched to a gene. The length of the CDR3 is 15 residues. In germline, CDR1 is SQVTM, CDR2 ANQGSEA.

The chain is built from TRBV7-9 and TRBJ2-5, with TRBD1 matching over 9 bases. CDR1 is SEHNR and CDR2 is FQNEAQ in the germline V gene (reference sequence). CDR3 length equals 16 residues. Unmatched junction bases numbered 7, after V lost 5 bases and J lost 0 bases. CDR3 in amino acids: CASSNYGTGYQETQYF. For the CDR3, the DNA is TGTGCCAGCAGCAATTACGGGACAGGGTACCAAGAGACCCAGTACTTC.

The rearrangement uses TRBV6-5 and TRBJ2-7; 7 nucleotides match TRBD1. Per the germline V gene, CDR1 is MNHEY and CDR2 is SVGAGI. The CDR3 runs to 15 residues. V was pared by 0 bases and J by 2 bases, with 4 bases of the junction left unmatched. CDR3 in DNA: TGTGCCAGCAGTTACTCGGGACAGTCTGCCTACGAGCAGTACTTC. Translation: CASSYSGQSAYEQYF.

The sample holds a few counts of this clonotype. The V call is TRBV20-1, the J call TRBJ2-6, with 11 bases matching TRBD1. The CDR3 is 19 residues long. The germline V gene encodes CDR1 DFQATT and CDR2 SNEGSKA (reference sequence). V lost 2 bases to trimming and J lost 2 bases; unmatched junction nucleotides: 11. The CDR3 nucleotides read TGCAGTGCTAGAATGTCGGGACAGGGGGTTTATGCTGGGGCCAACGTCCTGACTTTC. It is translated as CSARMSGQGVYAGANVLTF.

J is TRBJ1-1 and V is TRBV6-5; 7 positions match TRBD1. Germline V gene sequence: CDR1 MNHEY, CDR2 SVGAGI. The CDR3 extends over 16 amino acids. Losses at the gene ends were 6 bases for V and 0 bases for J; bases not matched to a gene: 10. The CDR3 DNA reads TGTGCCAGCAGGGGACAGCCGACGGAGATGAACACTGAAGCTTTCTTT. Translating gives CASRGQPTEMNTEAFF.

V and J are TRBV3-1 and TRBJ2-3, with 12 bases fitting TRBD2. Germline CDR1 reads LGHDT; CDR2 reads YNNKEL (reference sequence). V shed 1 base, J shed 6 bases, and the junction held 5 bases outside the gene matches. The CDR3 contains 16 residues. The CDR3 sequence is CASSQATSGRWDTQYF. CDR3 DNA: TGTGCCAGCAGCCAAGCGACTAGCGGGAGATGGGATACGCAGTATTTT.

This chain joins TRBV20-1 and TRBJ2-7; D is tentatively TRBD1 or TRBD2 (5 bases each). Near its end, the DNA agrees better with TRBJ2-5, so the J call may be wrong. The CDR3 runs 13 residues. Per the germline V gene, CDR1 is DFQATT and CDR2 is SNEGSKA (reference sequence). As DNA, the CDR3 is TGCAGTGCTCCACAAGGGGCTAGCACGACCCAGTACTTC. The encoded protein is CSAPQGASTTQYF.